A single sample is the source of the 30 T cell receptor beta chains below, sequenced in a study of blood T cells in healthy people across ages. Alongside a J-beta primer mix, a sample-barcoded 5' primer served in a second PCR lasting roughly 6 to 11 cycles. TCRdb re-called the 5' RACE reads through MiXCR, storing one row per CDR3 protein. The sample carries approximately 670,000 distinct CDR3 sequences, 40% to 45% recorded once. Sample: blood. The receptors come from a man at least 80 years old in good health.

This chain uses TRBV7-7 with TRBJ2-7; a possible D gene is TRBD2 (7 bases). V lost 5 bases and J lost 5, with 16 bases in between. Germline assignment: CDR1 SSHAT and CDR2 FNYEAQ (reference sequence). CDR3 length equals 14 residues. CDR3 amino acids: CASSTQPGGNEQYF. DNA for the CDR3: TGTGCCAGCAGCACCCAACCGGGGGGCAACGAGCAGTACTTC.

This clonotype was recorded many times. The chain combines TRBV12-3 or TRBV12-4 with TRBJ2-7; D gene uncertain. The CDR3 is 12 amino acids. The V end lost 4 bases, the J end lost 3 bases, and 7 bases lay between the germline ends. CDR3 nucleotides: TGTGCCAGCAGTTCTAGGGTCTACGAGCAGTACTTC. Translated, it gives CASSSRVYEQYF.

The rearrangement uses TRBV12-3 or TRBV12-4 and TRBJ2-3; perhaps TRBD2 as D (5 bases). With 4 bases removed from V and 3 bases from J, the gap between germline ends came to 11 bases. The CDR3 runs 14 residues. CDR3 region: CASSSRAETDTQYF. The CDR3 nucleotides are TGTGCCAGCAGTTCCCGAGCGGAGACAGATACGCAGTATTTT.

This clonotype was counted between two and nine times. The rearrangement uses TRBV3-1 and TRBJ2-7; D remains unclear. In germline, CDR1 is LGHDT, CDR2 YNNKEL (reference sequence). The CDR3 loop spans 11 amino acids. The germline V and J ends were trimmed by 3 bases and 6 bases, with 6 bases remaining between them. CDR3 nucleotides: TGTGCCAGCAGCCAGAGTCGCGAGCAGTACTTC. This codes for CASSQSREQYF.

The chain combines TRBV7-2 with TRBJ1-2; weak D call: TRBD1 (5 bases). The length of the CDR3 is 13 residues. The germline CDR1 and CDR2 sequences are SGHTA and FQGNSA. The ends were cut back, 0 bases at V and 8 bases at J, with 10 bases in the middle. CDR3 sequence reads: CASSLAAGRGYTF. CDR3 sequence (DNA): TGTGCCAGCAGCTTAGCGGCAGGGAGGGGCTACACCTTC.

The chain combines TRBV20-1 with TRBJ1-6; possibly TRBD1 for D (6 bases). The V end lost 0 bases, the J end lost 6 bases, and 9 bases lay between the germline ends. This CDR3 has 14 amino acids. Germline CDR1 DFQATT, CDR2 SNEGSKA (reference sequence). The CDR3 DNA sequence: TGCAGTGCTAGAGAAGGGGGACTTAATTCACCCCTCCACTTT. Protein product: CSAREGGLNSPLHF.

In this sample, this clonotype turned up a few times. The gene calls are TRBV2 and TRBJ2-5, with a weak D call TRBD1 (6 bases). CDR1 is SNHLY, CDR2 FYNNEI, per germline. The CDR3 is 13 amino acids. V was trimmed by 4 bases and J by 5 bases, leaving 11 bases between them. CDR3 DNA: TGTGCCAGCAGTGGTTACAGGGTTGAGACCCAGTACTTC. This sequence encodes CASSGYRVETQYF. The variable domain in full, completed from reference TRBV2 and TRBJ2-5, reads EPEVTQTPSHQVTQMGQEVILRCVPISNHLYFYWYRQILGQKVEFLVSFYNNEISEKSEIFDDQFSVERPDGSNFTLKIRSTKLEDSAMYFCASSGYRVETQYFGPGTRLLVL.

V gene TRBV20-1 combines with J gene TRBJ2-1; D call uncertain. V was pared by 3 bases and J by 3 bases, with 12 bases between. Germline V gene sequence: CDR1 DFQATT, CDR2 SNEGSKA (reference sequence). This CDR3 comprises 14 residues. The CDR3 nucleotides read TGCAGTGCTAGCGCGGCGCGGATCTACAATGAGCAGTTCTTC. It is translated as CSASAARIYNEQFF.

The rearrangement joins TRBV7-2 to TRBJ2-7, with TRBD2 identical over 8 bases. V was pared by 4 bases and J by 6 bases, with 5 bases of the junction left unmatched. The germline gives CDR1 SGHTA, CDR2 FQGNSA. The CDR3 length is 13 residues. DNA of the CDR3: TGTGCCAGCAGCTCCCGGGGGGGTTGCGAGCAGTACTTC. Translated, it gives CASSSRGGCEQYF.

This clonotype was detected a few times. The chain joins TRBV29-1 to TRBJ1-1, with TRBD1 identical over 8 bases. The CDR3 consists of 14 residues. The V and J ends lost 0 bases and 7 bases, in that order; junction bases with no gene match: 7. CDR1 is SQVTM, CDR2 ANQGSEA, per germline. The CDR3 DNA sequence: TGCAGCGTTGAAGAGGTCAGGGGGCAAAGTGAAGCTTTCTTT. It yields the protein CSVEEVRGQSEAFF.

The CDR3 reads CASSLARTADNEQYF. Here the CDR3 DNA reads TGTGCCAGCAGCTTAGCGCGGACAGCAGACAATGAGCAGTACTTC. The J gene is TRBJ2-5, the V gene TRBV7-8, with a weak D call TRBD1 (6 bases). Trimming took off 0 bases at V and 11 bases at J, with 19 bases between the two ends. The CDR3 totals 15 residues. The V gene's germline CDR1 is SGHVS and CDR2 FQNEAQ.

CDR3 region: CASSEDGTGADTQYF. CDR3 DNA: TGTGCCAGCAGTGAAGATGGGACAGGGGCAGATACGCAGTATTTT. The chain couples TRBV2 to TRBJ2-3; 10 bases align to TRBD1. The ends lost 1 base at V and 4 bases at J; junction bases unmatched: 2. The CDR3 consists of 15 residues. Germline CDR1 is SNHLY and CDR2 is FYNNEI.

The rearrangement joins TRBV20-1 to TRBJ1-6, with D uncertain. V was trimmed by 4 bases and J by 0 bases, leaving 16 bases between them. The CDR3 is 17 residues long. Germline values: CDR1 DFQATT, CDR2 SNEGSKA (reference sequence). The CDR3, as DNA: TGCAGTGCTATTGGTGATCCACGGAGCTCCTATAATTCACCCCTCCACTTT. It specifies CSAIGDPRSSYNSPLHF.

This clonotype occurred once. One junction end does not reproduce the germline sequence, and a read error may be involved. V gene TRBV2 combines with J gene TRBJ2-3, with D perhaps TRBD1 (5 bases). CDR3 length equals 16 residues. The germline V gene encodes CDR1 SNHLY and CDR2 FYNNEI. CDR3 protein: CASSVNGELSTGTQYF. CDR3 nucleotide sequence: TGTGCCAGCAGTGTTAACGGCGAACTTAGCACAGGTACGCAGTATTTT.

The gene calls are TRBV24-1 and TRBJ2-3; D possibly corresponds to TRBD1 (5 bases). The length of the CDR3 is 13 residues. Germline CDR1 and CDR2: KGHDR and SFDVKD. Trimming left V 3 bases short and J 3 bases short, with 6 bases between. The CDR3 bases are TGTGCCACCAGTGATCAGGGAACAGATACGCAGTATTTT. Protein sequence: CATSDQGTDTQYF.

The chain employs TRBV9 and TRBJ2-5; a possible D gene is TRBD2 (6 bases). The CDR3 loop spans 15 amino acids. CDR1 and CDR2 from the germline V gene are SGDLS and YYNGEE. The V end lost 0 bases, the J end lost 5 bases, and 14 bases lay between the germline ends. The CDR3 is CASSVDGGWGETQYF. DNA for the CDR3: TGTGCCAGCAGCGTAGATGGAGGGTGGGGGGAGACCCAGTACTTC.

This rearrangement joins TRBV4-2 to TRBJ2-1, with D tentatively TRBD2 (6 bases). The CDR3 runs to 16 residues. Trimming pared 0 bases from V and 4 bases from J, leaving 13 bases between. From germline, CDR1 is LGHNA and CDR2 YNFKEQ. The CDR3 loop reads CASSQDSRDGYNEQFF. CDR3 DNA: TGTGCCAGCAGCCAAGATTCGCGGGACGGATACAATGAGCAGTTCTTC.

This clonotype turned up a few times. This rearrangement joins TRBV21-1 to TRBJ1-5; the D call TRBD1 from the table was never checked on the DNA. TRBV21-1 is given as a pseudogene. The CDR3 contains 17 residues. The CDR3 DNA is TGTGCCAGCAGCAATGACAGGGGGATCGGGCGCAATCAGCCCCAGCATTTT. It specifies CASSNDRGIGRNQPQHF.

This clonotype was counted at least ten times. The chain has TRBV6-5 and TRBJ2-4; TRBD1 agrees at 7 bases. Germline V CDR1 and CDR2: MNHEY, SVGAGI. The J segment lost 0 bases and the V segment lost 4 bases, leaving 6 bases of the junction unmatched. The CDR3 is 16 residues long. The CDR3 spells CASSSPGQRAKNIQYF. For the CDR3, the DNA is TGTGCCAGCAGTTCCCCGGGACAGCGAGCCAAAAACATTCAGTACTTC.

This chain connects TRBV20-1 to TRBJ2-7; 16 bases fit TRBD2. Looked up from germline, CDR1 is DFQATT and CDR2 is SNEGSKA (reference sequence). V gave up 3 bases and J gave up 1 base; unmatched junction bases: 3. There are 16 residues in the CDR3. The CDR3 DNA reads TGCAGTGCTAGGGGGACTAGCGGGAGGGTTTCCTACGAGCAGTACTTC. This translates into CSARGTSGRVSYEQYF.

This clonotype was detected many times. The rearrangement uses TRBV5-6 and TRBJ2-3, with D maybe TRBD1 (5 bases). Trimming removed 5 bases from V and 3 bases from J, with 13 bases in between. The germline V gene has CDR1 SGHDT and CDR2 YYEEEE. The CDR3 is 14 amino acids. The CDR3 here is CASRTKQATDTQYF. In DNA form, the CDR3 reads TGTGCCAGCAGAACGAAACAGGCAACAGATACGCAGTATTTT.

The rearrangement joins TRBV10-2 to TRBJ1-3, with 11 positions matching TRBD1. V lost 8 bases, J lost 2 bases, and 5 bases stayed unmatched. This CDR3 is 15 amino acids long. The V gene's germline CDR1 is WSHSY and CDR2 SAAADI. CDR3 in amino acids: CASFPGQGAGNTIYF. The CDR3 coding sequence is TGCGCCAGCTTTCCGGGACAGGGGGCTGGAAACACCATATATTTT.

This clonotype was seen more than once but under ten times. The chain uses TRBV7-2 and TRBJ2-5; 8 bases are a match to TRBD1. The CDR3 extends over 14 amino acids. Germline lookup yields CDR1 SGHTA and CDR2 FQGNSA. V trimming: 5 bases; J trimming: 5 bases; junction bases outside the gene matches: 7. This CDR3 is CASSLTGVRETQYF. The CDR3 coding sequence is TGTGCCAGCAGCCTGACAGGGGTTCGCGAGACCCAGTACTTC.

A note on this clonotype: An end of the junction differs from the germline gene, which may be a read error. This chain links TRBV2 with TRBJ1-6; no clear D. Germline CDR1 SNHLY, CDR2 FYNNEI. This CDR3 comprises 13 residues. CDR3 sequence: CANSVLIDSPLHF. Written as DNA, the CDR3 is TGTGCCAACAGTGTTCTAATCGATTCACCCCTCCACTTT. Filled out from reference TRBV2 and TRBJ1-6, the complete variable domain reads EPEVTQTPSHQVTQMGQEVILRCVPISNHLYFYWYRQILGQKVEFLVSFYNNEISEKSEIFDDQFSVERPDGSNFTLKIRSTKLEDSAMYFCANSVLIDSPLHFGNGTRLTVT.

This clonotype occurred a few times. Here the CDR3 reads CSAGHSGAYNEQFF. CDR3 sequence (DNA): TGCAGTGCTGGACATAGCGGGGCCTACAATGAGCAGTTCTTC. The chain uses TRBV20-1 and TRBJ2-1, with 8 bases lining up with TRBD2. Germline loops: CDR1 DFQATT, CDR2 SNEGSKA (reference sequence). V lost 5 bases, J lost 2 bases, and 5 bases stayed unmatched. The CDR3 is made up of 14 amino acids.

This clonotype has a handful of counts. The rearrangement joins TRBV7-2 to TRBJ2-5; perhaps TRBD2 as D (6 bases). Trimming removed 5 bases at V and 4 bases at J, with 17 bases between. The CDR3 is made up of 15 amino acids. Germline V gene lookup returns CDR1 SGHTA and CDR2 FQGNSA. The CDR3 protein is CASSTLGVGGETQYF. As DNA, the CDR3 is TGTGCCAGCAGCACCCTGGGTGTGGGAGGAGAGACCCAGTACTTC.

This clonotype was recorded once. A much bigger clone sits one base away, suggesting this may be a read error. The chain joins TRBV29-1 to TRBJ2-7; 8 nucleotides match TRBD1. Germline values: CDR1 SQVTM, CDR2 ANQGSEA. This CDR3 spans 18 amino acids. The junction had 24 bases not matched to a gene; V was cut back by 2 bases and J by 9 bases. The DNA for the CDR3 is TGCAGCGTTGAACCCATACGCCCAGACAGGGGCTCCTACAATGGGCAGTACTTC. It specifies CSVEPIRPDRGSYNGQYF.

This clonotype appeared a few times. In nucleotides, the CDR3 is TGTGCCAGCAGCCGGACAGGGTTTGCGAGCAATCAGCCCCAGCATTTT. This gives the protein CASSRTGFASNQPQHF. The V gene is TRBV7-8, the J gene TRBJ1-5, with TRBD1 matching over 8 bases. The J segment lost 1 base and the V segment lost 5 bases, leaving 7 bases of the junction unmatched. Germline lookup yields CDR1 SGHVS and CDR2 FQNEAQ. The CDR3 contains 16 residues.

The CDR3 nucleotides are TGTGCCACCCGACAGGGGTTGGCTGGAAACACCATATATTTT. Protein sequence: CATRQGLAGNTIYF. The chain is built from TRBV10-3 and TRBJ1-3; 8 bases match TRBD1. The CDR3 has 14 amino acids. Germline CDR1 ENHRY, CDR2 SYGVKD. V dropped 10 bases and J dropped 2; count of bases not matched to a gene: 7.

As to this clonotype: This may come from a read error, since a much larger clone is one base off. The rearrangement joins TRBV20-1 to TRBJ2-4; 12 bases map to TRBD1. The J call may be in error: the DNA end matches TRBJ2-7 better. CDR3 length: 15 residues. In germline, CDR1 is DFQATT, CDR2 SNEGSKA (reference sequence). CDR3 sequence: CSAVGTGGRNYEQYF. CDR3 nucleotides: TGCAGTGCTGTCGGGACAGGGGGCAGGAACTACGAGCAGTACTTC.